The 15 T cell receptor beta chains given below trace back to one sample, sequenced in a study of OX40 agonist ivuxolimab in advanced cancers. TCRdb keeps only in-frame clones here, not all; method: immunoSEQ multiplex PCR. In the table there are tens of thousands of clones, about 86% of which are singletons. Sequenced here: CD4+ or CD8+ T cells sorted from blood, sampled in a trial of the OX40 agonist ivuxolimab. These receptors were collected from an adult with an advanced solid tumor such as melanoma, head and neck, liver or kidney cancer.

This rearrangement joins TRBV21-1 to TRBJ2-2; the table's D call TRBD2 went unverified against the DNA. TRBV21-1 is recorded as a pseudogene. The CDR3 covers 17 residues. The CDR3 is CASSKVSSGANTGELFF. Here the CDR3 DNA reads TGTGCCAGCAGCAAAGTGAGTAGCGGGGCGAACACCGGGGAGCTGTTTTTT.

The rearrangement joins TRBV7-2 to TRBJ2-3, with TRBD2 identical over 7 bases. Germline V CDR1 and CDR2: SGHTA, FQGNSA. V was clipped by 3 bases and J by 3 bases; unmatched bases: 3. This CDR3 comprises 14 residues. The CDR3 here is CASSFAGGTDTQYF. The CDR3, as DNA: TGTGCCAGCAGCTTTGCCGGGGGGACAGATACGCAGTATTTT.

The chain uses TRBV5-1 and TRBJ2-1, with D maybe TRBD2 (6 bases). CDR3 length: 14 residues. V dropped 4 bases and J dropped 9 bases, with 17 bases sitting between them. From germline, CDR1 is SGHRS and CDR2 YFSETQ. The chain's CDR3 is CASSPRDSGGEQFF. Here the CDR3 DNA reads TGCGCCAGCAGCCCGAGGGACTCAGGTGGTGAGCAGTTCTTC.

This chain uses TRBV28 with TRBJ2-5, with D possibly called TRBD1 or TRBD2 (6 bases each). Deletions cut 6 bases from V and 2 bases from J, with 10 bases between. The CDR3 totals 13 residues. The germline CDR1 and CDR2 sequences are MDHEN and SYDVKM. The CDR3 DNA reads as TGTGCCAGCAGAGGGGGGTCTCAAGAGACCCAGTACTTC. Protein sequence: CASRGGSQETQYF.

V and J are TRBV19 and TRBJ2-6; D gene ambiguous. V lost 7 bases to trimming and J lost 0 bases, with 7 bases between them. Per germline, CDR1 LNHDA and CDR2 SQIVND (reference sequence). This CDR3 is 14 amino acids long. CDR3 DNA sequence: TGTGCCAGTATTGACATCTCTGGGGCCAACGTCCTGACTTTC. Encoded protein: CASIDISGANVLTF.

The genes are TRBV27 and TRBJ2-7, with 9 bases fitting TRBD1. Germline values: CDR1 MNHEY, CDR2 SMNVEV (reference sequence). V was clipped by 1 base and J by 0 bases; unmatched bases: 13. The CDR3 has 19 residues. CDR3 in amino acids: CASSLFHRGQSQSSYEQYF. The DNA for the CDR3 is TGTGCCAGCAGTTTATTTCACAGGGGGCAATCTCAAAGCTCCTACGAGCAGTACTTC.

The V gene is TRBV29-1, the J gene TRBJ1-4; a weak D match, TRBD1 (5 bases). The V gene lost 3 bases and the J gene lost 4 bases, with 6 bases spanning the gap. Germline values: CDR1 SQVTM, CDR2 ANQGSEA. The length of the CDR3 is 12 residues. The CDR3 DNA reads as TGCAGCGTTGAGGGGGTTAATGAAAAACTGTTTTTT. Its protein product is CSVEGVNEKLFF.

The chain links TRBV19 to TRBJ1-2, with 9 bases lining up with TRBD1. The length of the CDR3 is 12 residues. V lost 6 bases and J lost 6; bases outside the gene matches: 2. Germline CDR1 LNHDA, CDR2 SQIVND (reference sequence). The CDR3 reads CASRDRGDGYTF. Here the CDR3 DNA reads TGTGCCAGTAGGGACAGGGGAGATGGCTACACCTTC.

This clone was observed many times. The rearrangement uses TRBV7-9 and TRBJ1-6; D call uncertain. The V end was cut by 3 bases, the J end by 7 bases, with 19 bases between. The germline gives CDR1 SEHNR, CDR2 FQNEAQ (reference sequence). There are 17 residues in the CDR3. The CDR3, as DNA: TGTGCCAGCAGCTTCCCTCTTTCCGGGCCCCCAAATTCACCCCTCCACTTT. Translating gives CASSFPLSGPPNSPLHF. Full variable domain (remainder filled in from reference TRBV7-9 and TRBJ1-6): DTGVSQNPRHKITKRGQNVTFRCDPISEHNRLYWYRQTLGQGPEFLTYFQNEAQLEKSRLLSDRFSAERPKGSFSTLEIQRTEQGDSAMYLCASSFPLSGPPNSPLHFGNGTRLTVT.

J is TRBJ2-5 and V is TRBV5-1; the match to TRBD2 covers 14 bases. The germline V gene has CDR1 SGHRS and CDR2 YFSETQ. V lost 2 bases to trimming and J lost 4 bases; unmatched junction nucleotides: 1. The CDR3 runs to 15 residues. CDR3 region: CASSFGTSGGETQYF. In nucleotides, the CDR3 is TGCGCCAGCAGCTTCGGGACTAGCGGGGGAGAGACCCAGTACTTC.

J is TRBJ1-2 and V is TRBV7-2; possibly TRBD1 for D (6 bases). The CDR3 is 14 amino acids. Germline CDR1 is SGHTA and CDR2 is FQGNSA. Trimming removed 5 bases at V and 4 bases at J, with 14 bases between. The CDR3 region has the DNA TGTGCCAGCAGCCCAGACTGGACAGTCTATGGCTACACCTTC. Protein: CASSPDWTVYGYTF.

The chain recombines TRBV10-3 with TRBJ2-3; possibly TRBD2 for D (6 bases). The CDR3 is made up of 15 amino acids. CDR1 is ENHRY, CDR2 SYGVKD, per germline. V dropped 10 bases and J dropped 1 base, with 18 bases sitting between them. CDR3 residues: CATMGTSRRTDTQYF. For the CDR3, the DNA is TGTGCCACGATGGGCACTAGCCGGCGCACAGATACGCAGTATTTT.

This chain connects TRBV4-1 to TRBJ2-1, with no clear D. Germline CDR1 is MGHRA and CDR2 is YSYEKL. V shed 1 base and J shed 3 bases, with 4 bases lying between them. This CDR3 has 13 amino acids. For the CDR3, the DNA is TGCGCCAGCAGCCAAGGGGGCTACAATGAGCAGTTCTTC. Protein sequence: CASSQGGYNEQFF.

The chain combines TRBV12-5 with TRBJ1-5, with D uncertain. Trimming stripped 4 bases from V and 5 bases from J, with 27 bases between. The CDR3 has 19 amino acids. In germline, CDR1 is LGHNT, CDR2 FRNRAP. CDR3 in DNA: TGTGCTAGTGGTTCCGGGGAAGGAATTCGGGGTGAGTACGATCAGCCCCAGCATTTT. Residues: CASGSGEGIRGEYDQPQHF.

This clone was seen once. The rearrangement links TRBV10-3 to TRBJ1-1; the D gene is possibly TRBD1 (6 bases). The CDR3 consists of 14 residues. Trimming took off 6 bases at V and 3 bases at J, with 14 bases between the two ends. Germline V gene lookup returns CDR1 ENHRY and CDR2 SYGVKD. The CDR3 DNA sequence: TGTGCCATCAGGAGGGGGTCCGTTGACACTGAAGCTTTCTTT. This translates into CAIRRGSVDTEAFF.